The present T cell receptor beta chain was sequenced within a study of OX40 agonist ivuxolimab in advanced cancers. The overall study: At doses from 0.01 to 10 mg/kg, patients were given intravenous ivuxolimab every 2 weeks. Melanoma, hepatocellular carcinoma, head and neck or renal cell cancer occurred in dose-escalation patients.

Method: immunoSEQ multiplex PCR; TCRdb's copy keeps in-frame clones and lacks some. The repertoire holds some 25,000 clones, 60% to 80% seen once, with around 25% in the top ten. About this clone: Its target is not known.

V was clipped by 3 bases and J by 0 bases, with 8 bases between them. The CDR3 length is 15 residues. Germline CDR1 MNHEY, CDR2 SMNVEV (reference sequence). Points from the study as a whole: Partial responders dosed at 0.1-3.0 mg/kg displayed clonal expansion ranking among the lowest.

The genes are TRBV27 and TRBJ2-2; no clear D gene. The material was CD4+ or CD8+ T cells sorted from blood, obtained in a trial of the OX40 agonist ivuxolimab. This receptor was taken from an adult with an advanced solid tumor such as melanoma, head and neck, liver or kidney cancer. CDR3: CASSFRNANTGELFF. CDR3 bases: TGTGCCAGCAGTTTTAGAAACGCGAACACCGGGGAGCTGTTTTTT.